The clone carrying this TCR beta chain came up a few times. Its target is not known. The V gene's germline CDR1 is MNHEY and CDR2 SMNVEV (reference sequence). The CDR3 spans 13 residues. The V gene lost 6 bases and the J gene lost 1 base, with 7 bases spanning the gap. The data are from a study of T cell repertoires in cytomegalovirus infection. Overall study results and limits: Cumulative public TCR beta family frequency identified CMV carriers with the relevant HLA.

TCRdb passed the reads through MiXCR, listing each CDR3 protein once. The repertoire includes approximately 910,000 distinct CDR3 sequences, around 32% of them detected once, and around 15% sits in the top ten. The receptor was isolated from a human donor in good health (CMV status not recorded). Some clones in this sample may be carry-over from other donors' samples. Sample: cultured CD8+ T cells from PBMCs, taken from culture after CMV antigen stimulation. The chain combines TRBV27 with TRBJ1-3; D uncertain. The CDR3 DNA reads TGTGCCAGCAGATCGGTTTCTGGAAACACCATATATTTT. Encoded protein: CASRSVSGNTIYF.